What follows are 19 T cell receptor beta chains derived from one specimen sequenced in a study of shared clonotypes between healthy human individuals. Naive CD8 cells lacked CD45RO, underwent positive selection for CCR7 and left out terminally differentiated effector memory CD45RA+ cells. Here immunoSEQ multiplex PCR was the method, and the copy in TCRdb shows in-frame clones only, minus some. The sample gives roughly 810,000 clones, approximately 96% of which show up once; around 0.25% is in the top ten. The specimen sequenced was naive CD8+ T cells sorted from blood. All receptors derive from a man aged 30 to 39 in good health.

The chain joins TRBV13 to TRBJ1-1; D call uncertain. Germline V gives CDR1 PRHDT, CDR2 FYEKMQ (reference sequence). Trimming removed 5 bases from V and 1 base from J, with 14 bases in between. The CDR3 has 15 residues. CDR3 residues: CASSPTGRGNTEAFF. As DNA, the CDR3 is TGTGCCAGCAGCCCTACTGGACGGGGGAACACTGAAGCTTTCTTT. Looking up the rest from reference TRBV13 and TRBJ1-1 gives the full variable domain: AAGVIQSPRHLIKEKRETATLKCYPIPRHDTVYWYQQGPGQDPQFLISFYEKMQSDKGSIPDRFSAQQFSDYHSELNMSSLELGDSALYFCASSPTGRGNTEAFFGQGTRLTVV.

This rearrangement joins TRBV29-1 to TRBJ2-6; D perhaps matches TRBD1 (6 bases). Looked up from germline, CDR1 is SQVTM and CDR2 is ANQGSEA. This CDR3 has 17 residues. The ends were cut back, 4 bases at V and 2 bases at J, with 18 bases in the middle. The CDR3 DNA reads as TGCAGCGTTGCCGGGGCGGACAGTGTCCCTGGGGCCAACGTCCTGACTTTC. It yields the protein CSVAGADSVPGANVLTF.

V gene TRBV13 combines with J gene TRBJ2-1, with D possibly being TRBD2 (6 bases). The CDR3 contains 15 residues. V dropped 2 bases and J dropped 4 bases, with 12 bases sitting between them. Germline CDR1 and CDR2: PRHDT and FYEKMQ (reference sequence). Here the CDR3 DNA reads TGTGCCAGCAGCTTACGAGGAGGGGAATACAATGAGCAGTTCTTC. This codes for CASSLRGGEYNEQFF. Combining the CDR3 with reference TRBV13 and TRBJ2-1 gives the whole variable domain AAGVIQSPRHLIKEKRETATLKCYPIPRHDTVYWYQQGPGQDPQFLISFYEKMQSDKGSIPDRFSAQQFSDYHSELNMSSLELGDSALYFCASSLRGGEYNEQFFGPGTRLTVL.

This chain connects TRBV25-1 to TRBJ2-1; 9 positions match TRBD2. V was clipped by 8 bases and J by 4 bases; unmatched bases: 9. CDR3 length equals 15 residues. CDR1 is MGHDK and CDR2 is SYGVNS in the germline V gene. The CDR3 region is CASSPGLAFYNEQFF. DNA for the CDR3: TGTGCCAGCTCCCCTGGACTAGCGTTTTACAATGAGCAGTTCTTC. The complete variable domain, with remaining parts taken from reference TRBV25-1 and TRBJ2-1, reads EADIYQTPRYLVIGTGKKITLECSQTMGHDKMYWYQQDPGMELHLIHYSYGVNSTEKGDLSSESTVSRIRTEHFPLTLESARPSHTSQYLCASSPGLAFYNEQFFGPGTRLTVL.

Concerning this clone: A junction end diverges from the germline sequence, so it may reflect a read error. Other DNA sequences from this sample encode an identical CDR3 as well. The chain uses TRBV4-1 and TRBJ2-5, with D tentatively TRBD1 or TRBD2 (5 bases each). This CDR3 has 11 residues. In germline, CDR1 is MGHRA, CDR2 YSYEKL. The CDR3 DNA reads as TGCGCCAGCAGTGGGGGAGAGACTCAGTACTTC. Translation gives CASSGGETQYF.

The sample holds a few counts of this clone. The CDR3 reads CAISAGQVHEQYF. DNA of the CDR3: TGTGCCATCAGTGCCGGACAGGTTCACGAGCAGTACTTC. This chain uses TRBV10-3 with TRBJ2-7; 7 nucleotides align to TRBD1. The V and J ends lost 4 bases and 5 bases, in that order; junction bases with no gene match: 5. CDR3 size: 13 residues. CDR1 and CDR2 (germline): ENHRY, SYGVKD.

The V gene is TRBV29-1, the J gene TRBJ2-3; possibly TRBD1 or TRBD2 for D (6 bases each). CDR1 SQVTM and CDR2 ANQGSEA come from the germline V gene. The length of the CDR3 is 17 residues. V gave up 1 base and J gave up 2 bases, with 19 bases separating them. CDR3 in amino acids: CSVEVSAGAGYTDTQYF. For the CDR3, the DNA is TGCAGCGTTGAAGTATCTGCAGGGGCGGGGTACACAGATACGCAGTATTTT.

V gene TRBV29-1 combines with J gene TRBJ2-1; D not certain. This CDR3 has 13 amino acids. Looked up from germline, CDR1 is SQVTM and CDR2 is ANQGSEA. V was pared by 5 bases and J by 2 bases, with 10 bases between. The CDR3 here is CSVRVATYNEQFF. CDR3 sequence (DNA): TGCAGCGTTCGGGTAGCAACCTACAATGAGCAGTTCTTC.

This rearrangement joins TRBV11-2 to TRBJ2-7, with 7 bases lining up with TRBD1. The CDR3 has 14 amino acids. The germline V gene encodes CDR1 SGHAT and CDR2 FQNNGV. The junction had 6 bases not matched to a gene; V was cut back by 6 bases and J by 1 base. The chain's CDR3 is CASSGQVDSYEQYF. In DNA, the CDR3 is TGTGCCAGCAGTGGACAGGTCGATTCCTACGAGCAGTACTTC.

To note about this clone: Other DNA sequences in this sample translate to the same CDR3. DNA for the CDR3: TGTGCCAGCAGCTCCCCCAACACCGGGGAGCTGTTTTTT. Translating it yields CASSSPNTGELFF. This chain uses TRBV11-3 with TRBJ2-2; D is undetermined. The CDR3 length is 13 residues. V was clipped by 4 bases and J by 2 bases, with 5 bases between them. Germline CDR1 is SGHNT and CDR2 is YENEEA.

The chain carries TRBV5-4 and TRBJ2-7; TRBD2 agrees at 11 bases. Unmatched junction bases numbered 5, after V lost 4 bases and J lost 2 bases. This CDR3 has 15 residues. Per germline, CDR1 SGHNT and CDR2 YYREEE (reference sequence). The CDR3 sequence is CASSDPGLAAYEQYF. In nucleotides, the CDR3 is TGTGCCAGCAGCGACCCGGGACTAGCGGCCTACGAGCAGTACTTC.

The rearrangement uses TRBV27 and TRBJ1-1; 10 bases are a match to TRBD1. Trimming cost V 4 bases and J 4 bases; bases outside gene matches: 12. This CDR3 has 17 amino acids. Germline V gene lookup returns CDR1 MNHEY and CDR2 SMNVEV (reference sequence). CDR3 amino acids: CASSWTGGEVPGTEAFF. The CDR3 DNA follows: TGTGCCAGCAGTTGGACAGGGGGTGAAGTTCCCGGCACTGAAGCTTTCTTT.

This clone occurred once. The rearrangement links TRBV7-9 to TRBJ2-7; 8 bases are shared with TRBD2. The germline CDR1 and CDR2 sequences are SEHNR and FQNEAQ (reference sequence). The CDR3 runs 16 residues. The J segment lost 3 bases and the V segment lost 5 bases, leaving 12 bases of the junction unmatched. The CDR3 region has the DNA TGTGCCAGCAGCCCTGACTTCGGGAGGGCCCTCTACGAGCAGTACTTC. Protein sequence: CASSPDFGRALYEQYF.

The chain links TRBV11-2 to TRBJ1-5; D gene ambiguous. The CDR3 contains 15 residues. Trimming took off 5 bases at V and 5 bases at J, with 16 bases between the two ends. The V gene's germline CDR1 is SGHAT and CDR2 FQNNGV. The CDR3 region has the DNA TGTGCCAGCAGCCTACGACCGGGCCCCGATCAGCCCCAGCATTTT. Its translation is CASSLRPGPDQPQHF.

This chain uses TRBV10-1 with TRBJ2-7, with D uncertain. Trimming left V 0 bases short and J 3 bases short, with 9 bases between. The CDR3 loop spans 14 amino acids. Per the germline V gene, CDR1 is WNHNN and CDR2 is SYGVQD (reference sequence). In DNA form, the CDR3 reads TGCGCCAGCAGTGAGTCGCTACAAAACTACGAGCAGTACTTC. It codes for CASSESLQNYEQYF.

The rearrangement joins TRBV7-9 to TRBJ2-5; maybe TRBD2 (6 bases). This CDR3 comprises 14 residues. Germline V gene sequence: CDR1 SEHNR, CDR2 FQNEAQ (reference sequence). The V gene lost 5 bases and the J gene lost 5 bases, with 15 bases spanning the gap. The CDR3 sequence is CASSREWGQETQYF. The DNA of the CDR3 is TGTGCCAGCAGCCGGGAGTGGGGTCAGGAGACCCAGTACTTC.

The chain links TRBV7-9 to TRBJ1-1, with D maybe TRBD1 (6 bases). This CDR3 is built from 15 residues. With 0 bases removed from V and 8 bases from J, the gap between germline ends came to 16 bases. Germline V gene lookup returns CDR1 SEHNR and CDR2 FQNEAQ (reference sequence). CDR3 in DNA: TGTGCCAGCAGCTTAGCGGAAGGGGGTTTAGCGGAAGCTTTCTTT. Amino acids: CASSLAEGGLAEAFF.

The rearrangement joins TRBV6-4 to TRBJ2-3, with D tentatively TRBD2 (6 bases). The germline V and J ends were trimmed by 5 bases and 4 bases, with 16 bases remaining between them. The CDR3 loop spans 15 amino acids. Germline CDR1 and CDR2: MRHNA and SNTAGT. The CDR3 region has the DNA TGTGCCAGCAGTAGCCGGGGACTCGGATCAGATACGCAGTATTTT. Translated: CASSSRGLGSDTQYF.

The rearrangement links TRBV7-9 to TRBJ2-7; 10 bases match TRBD2. CDR1 and CDR2 from the germline V gene are SEHNR and FQNEAQ (reference sequence). V lost 8 bases and J lost 6; bases outside the gene matches: 7. CDR3 length: 13 residues. CDR3 in amino acids: CASGSGRASEQYF. The CDR3 bases are TGTGCCAGCGGGAGCGGGAGGGCCTCCGAGCAGTACTTC.